These 26 T cell receptor beta chains originate from one sample sequenced in a study of blood T cell repertoires in COVID-19 (dated by TCRdb to about 2020). Receptors were amplified or captured by the immunoSEQ multiplex PCR assay. TCRdb provides this immuneACCESS table in a form limited to in-frame rearrangements. Some clones are lacking; in checked studies, under half of them reflect an unresolved V gene, and why the rest are absent is not known. This sample holds a few hundred thousand clones; more than 70% were observed only once. The ten largest clonotypes hold 1.5% to 2% of the sample. Sequenced material: peripheral blood. Source of these receptors: a woman younger than 45 with COVID-19, enrolled during active disease.

This clone was seen many times. This chain connects TRBV6-4 to TRBJ1-6; possible D gene TRBD1, 6 bases. Germline loops: CDR1 MRHNA, CDR2 SNTAGT. The germline V and J ends were trimmed by 0 bases and 7 bases, with 10 bases remaining between them. The CDR3 runs 15 residues. CDR3 sequence: CASSDSGQGNSPLHF. CDR3 coding DNA: TGTGCCAGCAGTGACTCGGGTCAGGGGAATTCACCCCTCCACTTT.

The rearrangement uses TRBV2 and TRBJ2-2; D is unclear. The CDR3 runs to 12 residues. Germline V gene data show CDR1 as SNHLY and CDR2 as FYNNEI. The V end lost 6 bases, the J end lost 2 bases, and 4 bases lay between the germline ends. CDR3 sequence reads: CASRTNTGELFF. CDR3 in DNA: TGTGCCAGCAGGACTAACACCGGGGAGCTGTTTTTT.

The chain combines TRBV5-1 with TRBJ2-1, with D possibly being TRBD2 (6 bases). V dropped 4 bases and J dropped 0 bases, with 14 bases sitting between them. The germline CDR1 and CDR2 sequences are SGHRS and YFSETQ. The CDR3 length is 16 residues. DNA of the CDR3: TGCGCCAGCAGCCCGGGAACGGGGGTCTCCTACAATGAGCAGTTCTTC. This codes for CASSPGTGVSYNEQFF.

The V call is TRBV7-9, the J call TRBJ1-1; unclear D gene. Germline V lookup: CDR1 SEHNR, CDR2 FQNEAQ (reference sequence). Trimming cost V 5 bases and J 4 bases, with 14 bases left between them. This CDR3 region has 14 residues. CDR3 amino acids: CASSLSGMGTEAFF. CDR3 coding DNA: TGTGCCAGCAGCCTCTCGGGAATGGGCACTGAAGCTTTCTTT.

V is TRBV7-2 and J is TRBJ1-3; 7 bases map to TRBD1. Germline trimming cut 5 bases from V and 4 bases from J; bases unmatched to any gene: 8. Germline CDR1 reads SGHTA; CDR2 reads FQGNSA. The CDR3 is 15 amino acids. The CDR3 here is CASSTYRGGGNTIYF. The DNA for the CDR3 is TGTGCCAGCAGCACATACAGGGGCGGGGGAAACACCATATATTTT.

J is TRBJ1-1 and V is TRBV2, with 10 bases lining up with TRBD1. The CDR3 extends over 14 amino acids. The germline V gene encodes CDR1 SNHLY and CDR2 FYNNEI. J was trimmed by 5 bases and V by 5 bases; bases with no gene match: 5. The CDR3 DNA is TGTGCCAGCAGTTGGGAGGACAGGGGGACTGAAGCTTTCTTT. As protein: CASSWEDRGTEAFF.

J is TRBJ2-1 and V is TRBV5-5; TRBD2 aligns across 7 bases. This CDR3 has 15 amino acids. J lost 1 base, V lost 4 bases, and 5 bases had no gene match. Germline V gene data show CDR1 as SGHKS and CDR2 as YYEKEE (reference sequence). The CDR3 reads CASSATSASYNEQFF. The CDR3 DNA reads TGTGCCAGCAGCGCCACTAGCGCGTCCTACAATGAGCAGTTCTTC.

The chain joins TRBV3-1 (or the pseudogene TRBV3-2) to TRBJ1-4; D perhaps matches TRBD1 (6 bases). Germline V gene sequence: CDR1 LGHDT, CDR2 YNNKEL (reference sequence). Trimming took off 0 bases at V and 5 bases at J, with 34 bases between the two ends. CDR3 length: 23 amino acids. Here the CDR3 reads CASSQDRGAGGGIDRIRNEKLFF. For the CDR3, the DNA is TGTGCCAGCAGCCAAGATCGGGGGGCAGGAGGAGGAATCGACCGGATAAGGAATGAAAAACTGTTTTTT.

This sequence joins TRBV28 and TRBJ2-3; D remains unclear. The CDR3 is made up of 13 amino acids. The V end lost 5 bases, the J end lost 8 bases, and 14 bases lay between the germline ends. The germline V gene has CDR1 MDHEN and CDR2 SYDVKM. The DNA of the CDR3 is TGTGCCAGCAGTGCCCCGTATGCTATTACGCAGTATTTT. Encoded protein: CASSAPYAITQYF.

The chain uses TRBV27 and TRBJ1-1, with D perhaps TRBD1 (6 bases). This CDR3 is built from 14 residues. Germline CDR1 reads MNHEY; CDR2 reads SMNVEV (reference sequence). The V and J ends lost 4 bases and 5 bases respectively, with 14 bases between them. The CDR3 DNA follows: TGTGCCAGCAGTTGGGGCAGGGGAGGGACTGAAGCTTTCTTT. It is translated as CASSWGRGGTEAFF.

This clone was detected only once. This rearrangement joins TRBV6-5 to TRBJ1-1, with D maybe TRBD1 (6 bases). V lost 6 bases to trimming and J lost 0 bases, with 14 bases between them. Per the germline V gene, CDR1 is MNHEY and CDR2 is SVGAGI. This CDR3 is 15 amino acids long. In DNA form, the CDR3 reads TGTGCCAGCAGAATCACGGACAGACTGAACACTGAAGCTTTCTTT. Translated, it gives CASRITDRLNTEAFF.

The chain uses TRBV2 and TRBJ2-5; 10 nucleotides agree with TRBD2. V gave up 7 bases and J gave up 2 bases; unmatched junction bases: 16. The CDR3 extends over 18 amino acids. Germline V gene lookup returns CDR1 SNHLY and CDR2 FYNNEI. CDR3 sequence reads: CASTRSMGLAGEQETQYF. The CDR3 nucleotides read TGTGCCAGCACTCGGTCAATGGGGCTAGCGGGGGAGCAAGAGACCCAGTACTTC.

The rearrangement uses TRBV4-1 and TRBJ2-1, with D possibly TRBD2 on 6 matching bases. This CDR3 is built from 16 residues. Germline V gene sequence: CDR1 MGHRA, CDR2 YSYEKL. Trimming left V 1 base short and J 1 base short, with 11 bases between. The chain's CDR3 is CASSQVAGSSYNEQFF. DNA for the CDR3: TGCGCCAGCAGCCAAGTGGCGGGGAGTTCCTACAATGAGCAGTTCTTC.

The gene calls are TRBV28 and TRBJ1-1; 10 positions agree with TRBD1. The CDR3 has 15 amino acids. Germline CDR1 reads MDHEN; CDR2 reads SYDVKM. V shed 6 bases and J 1 base; nucleotides not matched to a gene: 5. CDR3 DNA sequence: TGTGCCAGCAGCCGGACAGGGGGACCGAACACTGAAGCTTTCTTT. As protein: CASSRTGGPNTEAFF.

With respect to this clone: This sample includes further DNA sequences coding for the same CDR3. The CDR3 spells CATRLAGVRETQYF. CDR3 in DNA: TGTGCCACCAGACTAGCGGGAGTTCGGGAGACCCAGTACTTC. This chain uses TRBV6-6 with TRBJ2-5; 12 nucleotides match TRBD2. This CDR3 comprises 14 residues. Germline CDR1 and CDR2: MNHNY and SVGAGI (reference sequence). V gave up 10 bases and J gave up 5 bases; unmatched junction bases: 8.

This chain links TRBV6-6 with TRBJ1-1, with 10 bases identical to TRBD1. The CDR3 totals 16 residues. Germline CDR1 and CDR2: MNHNY and SVGAGI (reference sequence). V lost 5 bases to trimming and J lost 6 bases; unmatched junction nucleotides: 12. The CDR3 protein is CASSHRDRGPVAEAFF. CDR3 DNA: TGTGCCAGCAGTCACCGGGACAGGGGTCCAGTCGCTGAAGCTTTCTTT.

The V gene is TRBV9, the J gene TRBJ2-3; no clear D gene. Germline V gene sequence: CDR1 SGDLS, CDR2 YYNGEE. This CDR3 spans 12 amino acids. V was trimmed by 3 bases and J by 5 bases, leaving 7 bases between them. The CDR3, as DNA: TGTGCCAGCAGCGCCAGACAAGATACGCAGTATTTT. This translates into CASSARQDTQYF.

The chain is built from TRBV6-6 and TRBJ1-4; 8 bases are shared with TRBD1. The J segment lost 7 bases and the V segment lost 6 bases, leaving 13 bases of the junction unmatched. Looked up from germline, CDR1 is MNHNY and CDR2 is SVGAGI (reference sequence). The CDR3 is 16 amino acids. In DNA, the CDR3 is TGTGCCAGCAGAAATACTCAGGGGGCTCGGGGTGAAAAACTGTTTTTT. Translating it yields CASRNTQGARGEKLFF.

This sequence joins TRBV27 and TRBJ1-1; D remains unclear. The CDR3 loop spans 14 amino acids. V lost 4 bases and J lost 5, with 14 bases in between. The germline V gene has CDR1 MNHEY and CDR2 SMNVEV (reference sequence). CDR3 loop: CASSSSGSWTEAFF. The CDR3 bases are TGTGCCAGCAGTTCGTCCGGGAGTTGGACTGAAGCTTTCTTT.

The chain combines TRBV19 with TRBJ2-1; TRBD2 matches at 8 bases. CDR1 is LNHDA, CDR2 SQIVND, per germline (reference sequence). The V and J ends lost 9 bases and 6 bases, in that order; junction bases with no gene match: 7. The CDR3 extends over 13 amino acids. The CDR3 is CASSGGGFNEQFF. The DNA for the CDR3 is TGTGCCAGCAGCGGCGGGGGGTTCAATGAGCAGTTCTTC.

The V gene is TRBV7-8, the J gene TRBJ2-3; 9 nucleotides align to TRBD2. V was clipped by 1 base and J by 3 bases; unmatched bases: 8. This CDR3 region has 17 residues. Germline V lookup: CDR1 SGHVS, CDR2 FQNEAQ. CDR3 region: CASSLGVGLAGTDTQYF. The DNA for the CDR3 is TGTGCCAGCAGCTTAGGGGTTGGCCTAGCGGGGACAGATACGCAGTATTTT.

The chain combines TRBV19 with TRBJ1-3; D gene unclear. The CDR3 runs to 11 residues. Germline V gives CDR1 LNHDA, CDR2 SQIVND (reference sequence). Trimming stripped 10 bases from V and 8 bases from J, with 12 bases between. The CDR3: CATSARDTIYF. In nucleotides, the CDR3 is TGTGCCACGAGTGCCCGCGACACCATATATTTT.

This clone occurred a few times. V and J are TRBV3-1 (or the pseudogene TRBV3-2) and TRBJ2-2; no reliable D call. The CDR3 runs to 13 residues. Germline lookup yields CDR1 LGHDT and CDR2 YNNKEL (reference sequence). Deletions cut 8 bases from V and 0 bases from J, with 7 bases between. CDR3 sequence reads: CASQYANTGELFF. CDR3 nucleotide sequence: TGTGCCAGCCAGTACGCGAACACCGGGGAGCTGTTTTTT.

The chain has TRBV14 and TRBJ1-2; the D is unclear. Trimming shortened V by 3 bases and J by 0 bases, and 8 bases separated the two germline ends. The CDR3 is made up of 14 amino acids. The germline V gene encodes CDR1 SGHDN and CDR2 FVKESK. The CDR3 nucleotides read TGTGCCAGCAGCCAGACTAGTGCTAACTATGGCTACACCTTC. Protein sequence: CASSQTSANYGYTF. The variable domain in full, with the rest retrieved from reference TRBV14 and TRBJ1-2, is EAGVTQFPSHSVIEKGQTVTLRCDPISGHDNLYWYRRVMGKEIKFLLHFVKESKQDESGMPNNRFLAERTGGTYSTLKVQPAELEDSGVYFCASSQTSANYGYTFGSGTRLTVV.

V is TRBV7-9 and J is TRBJ2-1; 9 bases fit TRBD1. The CDR3 runs 16 residues. The germline gives CDR1 SEHNR, CDR2 FQNEAQ (reference sequence). The junction had 6 bases not matched to a gene; V was cut back by 1 base and J by 5 bases. The chain's CDR3 is CASSLVGGQGHNEQFF. CDR3 nucleotide sequence: TGTGCCAGCAGCTTAGTGGGGGGACAGGGCCACAATGAGCAGTTCTTC. Full variable domain (remainder filled in from reference TRBV7-9 and TRBJ2-1): DTGVSQNPRHKITKRGQNVTFRCDPISEHNRLYWYRQTLGQGPEFLTYFQNEAQLEKSRLLSDRFSAERPKGSFSTLEIQRTEQGDSAMYLCASSLVGGQGHNEQFFGPGTRLTVL.

The chain combines TRBV7-2 with TRBJ1-1; the D gene is possibly TRBD1 (6 bases). The CDR3 runs to 14 residues. Trimming took 4 bases from V and 0 from J, leaving 9 bases between them. Germline V CDR1 and CDR2: SGHTA, FQGNSA. CDR3 DNA sequence: TGTGCCAGCAGCTCGGACAGATTGAACACTGAAGCTTTCTTT. Translated: CASSSDRLNTEAFF. The full variable domain, completed using reference TRBV7-2 and TRBJ1-1, is GAGVSQSPSNKVTEKGKDVELRCDPISGHTALYWYRQSLGQGLEFLIYFQGNSAPDKSGLPSDRFSAERTGGSVSTLTIQRTQQEDSAVYLCASSSDRLNTEAFFGQGTRLTVV.